This T cell receptor beta chain was obtained from a study of blood T cell repertoires in COVID-19. TCRdb's table, derived via immunoSEQ multiplex PCR, lists solely in-frame clones and lacks some. Of over 200,000 clones in the sample, over 75% are singletons; the top ten hold about 4.8%. Germline V gene lookup returns CDR1 MNHEY and CDR2 SVGAGI. V was shortened by 8 bases and J by 10 bases, with 9 bases between the two germline ends. The CDR3 contains 10 residues. The TCR was taken from a woman in her thirties or forties with acute or convalescent COVID-19. The sequenced sample was peripheral blood. The V and J genes are TRBV6-5 and TRBJ2-1, with D uncertain. CDR3 nucleotide sequence: TGTGCCAGCGGCCCCGAAGAGCAGTTCTTC. It specifies CASGPEEQFF.